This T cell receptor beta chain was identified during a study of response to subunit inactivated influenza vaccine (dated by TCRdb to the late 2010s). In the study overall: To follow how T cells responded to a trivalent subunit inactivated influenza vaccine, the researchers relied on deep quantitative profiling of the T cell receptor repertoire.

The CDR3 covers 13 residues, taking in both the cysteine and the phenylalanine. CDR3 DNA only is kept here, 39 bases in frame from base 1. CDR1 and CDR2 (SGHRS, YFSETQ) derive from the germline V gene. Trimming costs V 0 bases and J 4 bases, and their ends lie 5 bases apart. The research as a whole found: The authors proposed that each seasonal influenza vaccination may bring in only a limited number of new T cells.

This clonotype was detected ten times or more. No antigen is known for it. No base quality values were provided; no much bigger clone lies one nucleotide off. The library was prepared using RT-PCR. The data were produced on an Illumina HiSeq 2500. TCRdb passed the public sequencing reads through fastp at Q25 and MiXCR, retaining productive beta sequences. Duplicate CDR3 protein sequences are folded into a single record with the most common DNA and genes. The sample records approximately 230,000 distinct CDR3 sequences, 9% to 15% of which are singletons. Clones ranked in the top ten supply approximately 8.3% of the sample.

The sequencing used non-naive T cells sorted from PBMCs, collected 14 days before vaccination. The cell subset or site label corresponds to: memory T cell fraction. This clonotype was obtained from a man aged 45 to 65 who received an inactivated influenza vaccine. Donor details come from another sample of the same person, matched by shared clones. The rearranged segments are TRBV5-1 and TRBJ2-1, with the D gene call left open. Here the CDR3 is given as CASSLDYYNEQFF. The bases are TGCGCCAGCAGCTTGGACTATTACAATGAGCAGTTCTTC.